This record covers a single T cell receptor (beta chain). These data belong to a study of T cell changes during pregnancy in multiple sclerosis. Trimming took 0 bases from V and 8 from J, leaving 10 bases between them. The CDR3 has 13 residues. Looked up from germline, CDR1 is LGHNA and CDR2 is YSLEER. Profiled with immunoSEQ multiplex PCR; TCRdb holds only in-frame clones, not every one. This table holds roughly 59,000 clones, roughly 93% found once. Specimen: CD4+ T cells from peripheral blood mononuclear cells, collected before pregnancy. The receptor was isolated from a female donor with multiple sclerosis, enrolled in a pregnancy study. This chain joins TRBV4-3 and TRBJ1-2, with a weak D call TRBD1 (5 bases). The CDR3 DNA is TGCGCCAGCAGCCAAGAGGTAGGGGAAGGCTACACCTTC. Translating it yields CASSQEVGEGYTF.